This T cell receptor (beta chain) is drawn from a study of cytomegalovirus exposure and HLA in healthy donors. Study-wide background: A later analysis reported the 120 or so validation repertoires used the same platform as the approximately 660 first-cohort repertoires.

The CDR3 runs to 15 residues. V shed 2 bases and J 4 bases; nucleotides not matched to a gene: 3. Germline V lookup: CDR1 MNHEY, CDR2 SMNVEV (reference sequence). Study conclusions and caveats: The classifier reportedly diagnosed cytomegalovirus status with high specificity and sensitivity. For most TCR sequences rarity was the rule, although some public TCRs occurred in many donors.

The data were produced by immunoSEQ multiplex PCR, yet TCRdb's version contains in-frame clones alone and is incomplete. This sample has about 240,000 clones, with around 85% found just once. With respect to this clone: No antigen is known for it.

The receptor's source is a woman aged 30 to 39 in good health and CMV-seropositive. The specimen sequenced was PBMCs. The chain combines TRBV27 with TRBJ2-1, with 9 positions matching TRBD2. The CDR3 bases are TGTGCCAGCAGTTTACTAGCGGGACAGTACAATGAGCAGTTCTTC. As protein: CASSLLAGQYNEQFF.